The rows below give T cell receptor beta chains drawn from one sample of a study of T cell responses to AZD1222 COVID-19 vaccine. Method: immunoSEQ multiplex PCR; TCRdb's copy keeps in-frame clones and lacks some. The table has some 120,000 clones, 88% seen once. Sequences were derived from peripheral blood, sampled on day 0 of AZD1222 vaccination. These receptors were collected from an adult in good health. Each CDR3 is given with its conserved first and last residue. A D gene is named only where the DNA matches it firmly. A row's size may be missing; if present it is once, few, many or a size class.

cdr3_aa | cdr3_nt | v_call | clone_size | d_call | j_call
CASSIDRGLDQPQHF | TGTGCCAGTAGTATAGACAGGGGGCTGGATCAGCCCCAGCATTTT | TRBV19 | NA | TRBD1 | TRBJ1-5
CASSGTVIESTEAFF | TGTGCCAGCAGCGGAACAGTGATAGAGAGCACTGAAGCTTTCTTT | TRBV5-4 | NA | NA | TRBJ1-1
CASSTGQSYTEAFF | TGTGCCAGTAGTACCGGACAGAGCTACACTGAAGCTTTCTTT | TRBV19 | NA | NA | TRBJ1-1
CASSELDRGNQPQHF | TGTGCCAGCAGTGAATTGGACAGGGGTAATCAGCCCCAGCATTTT | TRBV2 | NA | TRBD1 | TRBJ1-5
CASSYSSSGTDTQYF | TGTGCCAGCAGTTACTCTAGCTCCGGCACAGATACGCAGTATTTT | TRBV27 | NA | NA | TRBJ2-3
CASSGGPWGSPLHF | TGTGCCAGCAGTGGGGGCCCCTGGGGGTCACCCCTCCACTTT | TRBV2 | NA | NA | TRBJ1-6
CASSIGTGRWYEQYF | TGTGCCAGTAGTATAGGCACAGGGAGGTGGTACGAGCAGTACTTC | TRBV19 | few | NA | TRBJ2-7
CASSPISPSGGSIYEQYF | TGTGCCAGCTCACCAATTTCTCCCTCAGGTGGGAGCATCTACGAGCAGTACTTC | TRBV18 | once | NA | TRBJ2-7
CASSFPGQGVQPQHF | TGTGCCAGTAGTTTCCCCGGACAGGGCGTCCAGCCCCAGCATTTT | TRBV19 | NA | TRBD1 | TRBJ1-5
CATSEGFNQPQHF | TGTGCCACCAGTGAAGGGTTCAATCAGCCCCAGCATTTT | TRBV24-1 | NA | NA | TRBJ1-5
CASSSTGHGSNTEAFF | TGTGCCAGCAGTTCGACAGGTCACGGGTCGAACACTGAAGCTTTCTTT | TRBV28 | once | NA | TRBJ1-1
CASSLPGDTGELFF | TGTGCCAGCAGCTTACCCGGGGACACCGGGGAGCTGTTTTTT | TRBV5-6 | NA | NA | TRBJ2-2
CASSTPGQGANQPQHF | TGTGCCAGCAGTACACCGGGACAGGGGGCGAATCAGCCCCAGCATTTT | TRBV28 | once | TRBD1 | TRBJ1-5
CAISENFQPQHF | TGTGCCATCAGTGAAAATTTTCAGCCCCAGCATTTT | TRBV10-3 | NA | NA | TRBJ1-5
CASSFGGRDTGELFF | TGTGCCAGCAGCTTCGGGGGTAGGGACACCGGGGAGCTGTTTTTT | TRBV5-4 | NA | NA | TRBJ2-2
CARSLYRTTGELFF | TGTGCCAGAAGCTTGTACAGGACCACCGGGGAGCTGTTTTTT | TRBV5-3 | NA | NA | TRBJ2-2
CASSQVSGTYEQYF | TGCGCCAGCAGCCAAGTAAGTGGGACCTACGAGCAGTACTTC | TRBV4-1 | NA | NA | TRBJ2-7
CASSGTFGGANVLTF | TGTGCCAGCAGCGGAACGTTTGGTGGGGCCAACGTCCTGACTTTC | TRBV9 | NA | NA | TRBJ2-6
CASIDRPGLHYEQYF | TGTGCCAGCATCGACCGCCCTGGACTTCACTACGAGCAGTACTTC | TRBV6-5 | NA | NA | TRBJ2-7
CASSEMVYEPQRQYF | TGTGCCAGCAGTGAAATGGTGTATGAGCCCCAGCGGCAGTACTTC | TRBV6-1 | NA | NA | TRBJ2-7
CASSIRTGGNQPQHF | TGTGCCAGTAGTATCCGGACAGGGGGTAATCAGCCCCAGCATTTT | TRBV19 | NA | TRBD1 | TRBJ1-5
CASSLVGSSTDTQYF | TGTGCCAGCAGCTTAGTGGGGTCTAGCACAGATACGCAGTATTTT | TRBV7-2 | NA | NA | TRBJ2-3
CASRRGRALGEQFF | TGTGCCAGCAGACGCGGGAGGGCCTTGGGCGAGCAGTTCTTC | TRBV11-2 | NA | TRBD2 | TRBJ2-1
CASSVSRETYEQYF | TGCGCCAGCAGTGTCTCGCGGGAGACCTACGAGCAGTACTTC | TRBV10-2 | NA | TRBD2 | TRBJ2-7
CASSMLSGLAYNEQFF | TGTGCCAGTAGTATGCTCTCCGGGCTGGCGTACAATGAGCAGTTCTTC | TRBV19 | NA | NA | TRBJ2-1
CASTSLRNSPLHF | TGTGCCAGTACGTCCCTCCGGAATTCACCCCTCCACTTT | TRBV19 | NA | NA | TRBJ1-6
CASSRQGNQPQHF | TGTGCCAGCAGCCGACAGGGCAATCAGCCCCAGCATTTT | TRBV12-3/TRBV12-4 | NA | NA | TRBJ1-5
CASSRRTDVEAFF | TGTGCCAGCAGCCGCAGGACTGACGTTGAAGCTTTCTTT | TRBV7-8 | NA | NA | TRBJ1-1
CASSQDLWKPYTEAFF | TGTGCCAGCAGCCAAGATCTTTGGAAGCCCTACACTGAAGCTTTCTTT | TRBV4-2 | NA | NA | TRBJ1-1
CASSLPRQGSNYGYTF | TGTGCCAGCAGTTTACCGAGACAGGGTTCTAACTATGGCTACACCTTC | TRBV28 | NA | TRBD1 | TRBJ1-2
CATINTGSTEAFF | TGTGCCACCATCAATACAGGGAGCACTGAAGCTTTCTTT | TRBV12-3/TRBV12-4 | NA | NA | TRBJ1-1
CASSLDGGGGNTIYF | TGTGCCAGCAGCTTAGACGGAGGAGGTGGAAACACCATATATTTT | TRBV11-2 | NA | NA | TRBJ1-3
CAISDSQGPGEKLFF | TGTGCCATCAGTGACTCGCAGGGGCCGGGTGAAAAACTGTTTTTT | TRBV10-3 | once | NA | TRBJ1-4
CASSRTEMNTEAFF | TGTGCCAGCAGCCGGACCGAGATGAACACTGAAGCTTTCTTT | TRBV7-9 | NA | NA | TRBJ1-1
CASGKEDNEKLFF | TGTGCCAGCGGAAAGGAAGATAATGAAAAACTGTTTTTT | TRBV5-4 | NA | NA | TRBJ1-4
CASRPPRTGNEKLFF | TGTGCCAGCAGGCCCCCGCGAACTGGTAATGAAAAACTGTTTTTT | TRBV3-1/TRBV3-2 | NA | NA | TRBJ1-4
CASRSKPGTYTEAFF | TGTGCCAGCAGATCAAAGCCAGGGACGTACACTGAAGCTTTCTTT | TRBV11-1 | NA | NA | TRBJ1-1
CASSSLGQGGEKLFF | TGCGCCAGCAGCTCGCTTGGACAGGGAGGCGAAAAACTGTTTTTT | TRBV5-1 | NA | TRBD1 | TRBJ1-4
CASSLDRWTEETQYF | TGTGCCAGCAGCCTAGATAGATGGACTGAGGAGACCCAGTACTTC | TRBV4-2 | NA | NA | TRBJ2-5
CASSIPGLSNQPQHF | TGTGCCAGTAGTATTCCAGGGCTGAGCAATCAGCCCCAGCATTTT | TRBV19 | NA | NA | TRBJ1-5
CASSDDAYEQYF | TGTGCCAGCTCCGACGATGCCTACGAGCAGTACTTC | TRBV18 | NA | NA | TRBJ2-7
CSARNRETQYF | TGCAGCGCCCGAAACAGAGAGACCCAGTACTTC | TRBV29-1 | NA | NA | TRBJ2-5
CASLGSHNSPLHF | TGTGCCAGCCTCGGGTCTCATAATTCACCCCTCCACTTT | TRBV6-5 | NA | NA | TRBJ1-6
CASSLDGIAGVINEQYF | TGCGCCAGCAGCTTGGATGGAATAGCGGGAGTTATAAACGAGCAGTACTTC | TRBV5-1 | NA | TRBD2 | TRBJ2-7
CANAREPNYEQYF | TGTGCCAACGCGCGGGAGCCGAATTACGAGCAGTACTTC | TRBV6-5 | NA | TRBD2 | TRBJ2-7
CASATDHNEKLFF | TGTGCCAGCGCGACAGACCACAATGAAAAACTGTTTTTT | TRBV19 | NA | NA | TRBJ1-4
CASSRPDAGGREQYF | TGTGCCAGCAGCCGCCCAGACGCCGGGGGTCGCGAGCAGTACTTC | TRBV13 | NA | NA | TRBJ2-7
CASSWTTSGNEQFF | TGTGCCAGCAGTTGGACTACCTCAGGCAATGAGCAGTTCTTC | TRBV6-2/TRBV6-3 | NA | NA | TRBJ2-1
CASSLDRGRNSPLHF | TGTGCCAGTAGTCTCGACAGGGGGCGGAATTCACCCCTCCACTTT | TRBV19 | NA | TRBD1 | TRBJ1-6
CASAGGGNQPQHF | TGTGCCAGCGCAGGGGGAGGCAATCAGCCCCAGCATTTT | TRBV6-5 | NA | TRBD1 | TRBJ1-5
CASSRSGGVPEQYF | TGTGCCAGTAGTAGAAGCGGAGGGGTCCCCGAGCAGTACTTC | TRBV19 | once | NA | TRBJ2-7
CAWSVREGDTQYF | TGTGCCTGGAGTGTACGCGAGGGAGATACGCAGTATTTT | TRBV30 | NA | NA | TRBJ2-3
CASSSWGSLSHEQYF | TGTGCCAGCAGCTCCTGGGGATCTCTCAGCCACGAGCAGTACTTC | TRBV7-2 | NA | NA | TRBJ2-7
CASRLNTGGVHYGYTF | TGTGCCAGCAGATTAAATACAGGGGGCGTTCACTATGGCTACACCTTC | TRBV5-6 | NA | TRBD1 | TRBJ1-2
CASNVPLPGTGTRKSEQYF | TGTGCCAGCAACGTCCCCCTCCCAGGAACCGGGACTAGAAAAAGCGAGCAGTACTTC | TRBV21-1 | NA | NA | TRBJ2-7
CASSRGRDNQPQHF | TGTGCCAGTAGTAGGGGACGGGACAATCAGCCCCAGCATTTT | TRBV19 | NA | NA | TRBJ1-5
CASSPSRDPRGYTF | TGTGCCAGCAGTCCCTCCCGGGACCCCCGGGGCTACACCTTC | TRBV27 | NA | NA | TRBJ1-2